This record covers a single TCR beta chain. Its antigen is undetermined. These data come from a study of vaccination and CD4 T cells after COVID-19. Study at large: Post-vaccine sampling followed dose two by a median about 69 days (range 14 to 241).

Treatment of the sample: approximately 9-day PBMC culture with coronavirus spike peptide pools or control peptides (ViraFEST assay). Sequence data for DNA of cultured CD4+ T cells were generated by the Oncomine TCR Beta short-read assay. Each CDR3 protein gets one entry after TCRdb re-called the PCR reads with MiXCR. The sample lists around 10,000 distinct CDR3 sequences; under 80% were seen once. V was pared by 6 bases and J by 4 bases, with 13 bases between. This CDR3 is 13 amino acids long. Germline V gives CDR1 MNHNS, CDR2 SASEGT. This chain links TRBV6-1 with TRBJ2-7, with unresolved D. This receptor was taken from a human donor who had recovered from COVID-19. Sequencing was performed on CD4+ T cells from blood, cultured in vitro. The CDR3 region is CASSREDGYEQYF. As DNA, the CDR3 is TGTGCCAGCAGCCGCGAGGACGGGTACGAGCAGTACTTC.